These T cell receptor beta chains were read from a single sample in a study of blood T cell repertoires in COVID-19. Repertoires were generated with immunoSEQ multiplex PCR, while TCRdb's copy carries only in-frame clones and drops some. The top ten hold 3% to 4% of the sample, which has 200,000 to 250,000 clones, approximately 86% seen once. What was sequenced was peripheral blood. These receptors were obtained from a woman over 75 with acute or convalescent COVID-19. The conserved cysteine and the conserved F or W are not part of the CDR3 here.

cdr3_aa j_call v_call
ASSYAASGGKDTQY TRBJ2-3 TRBV6-2/TRBV6-3
ASSSDAGNTGELF TRBJ2-2 TRBV5-1
ASSFSGVSGDTQY TRBJ2-3 TRBV5-1
ASSYDRRYNEQF TRBJ2-1 TRBV6-5
ASSGRGMNTGELF TRBJ2-2 TRBV9
ASSGPGERSPLH TRBJ1-6 TRBV7-6
ASSIESEGPEAF TRBJ1-1 TRBV19
ASSTVGLTGEKLF TRBJ1-4 TRBV4-2
ASSLEFHSNEQY TRBJ2-7 TRBV5-4
ASSRVQGAGELF TRBJ2-2 TRBV19
ASSSTSGGVTDTQY TRBJ2-3 TRBV28
ATSDRLAGGLVTQY TRBJ2-3 TRBV24-1
ASSLRTGDNTEAF TRBJ1-1 TRBV7-8
ASKQGTGNTPLH TRBJ1-6 TRBV19
ASSQDSTGANYGYT TRBJ1-2 TRBV3-1/TRBV3-2
ASSEQGWSTEAF TRBJ1-1 TRBV6-1
ASSVAGQGSYEQY TRBJ2-7 TRBV9
ASLRGNYGYT TRBJ1-2 TRBV7-9
ASSLGAGGAGELF TRBJ2-2 TRBV11-3
ASSLGPRGEKLF TRBJ1-4 TRBV7-2
ASSAGENQPQH TRBJ1-5 TRBV9
ASRNTGELF TRBJ2-2 TRBV18
ASSSRQGRGTEAF TRBJ1-1 TRBV7-9
AISDPGRGDQPQH TRBJ1-5 TRBV10-3
ASKKPEDTEAF TRBJ1-1 TRBV6-5
ASSLSRQGGGTEAF TRBJ1-1 TRBV27
ASSLDRVPTGELF TRBJ2-2 TRBV14
ASSYPGRAGDTEAF TRBJ1-1 TRBV6-2/TRBV6-3
ASSRRPGLVEHNEQF TRBJ2-1 TRBV19
ASSQRGLNEQF TRBJ2-1 TRBV3-1/TRBV3-2
ASSPKAGTSHYNEQF TRBJ2-1 TRBV6-6
ASSPLGFGTDTQY TRBJ2-3 TRBV7-3
ASRFSRQAPYGYT TRBJ1-2 TRBV27
ASSYSSQVNQPQH TRBJ1-5 TRBV6-6
ASSHYNEQF TRBJ2-1 TRBV27
ASSFRTGRSGNTIY TRBJ1-3 TRBV5-8
ASSGQGAGANVLT TRBJ2-6 TRBV19
ASSLGGVNQPQH TRBJ1-5 TRBV28
ASSLVFGTGNNEQF TRBJ2-1 TRBV7-3
ASSVAPDRGNTIY TRBJ1-3 TRBV9
ASRQGRDQPQH TRBJ1-5 TRBV25-1
ASSRTGDHPQH TRBJ1-5 TRBV11-3
ASSLGLPQAYEQY TRBJ2-7 TRBV5-6
ASSPSRGQGQETQY TRBJ2-5 TRBV11-3
ASSSRAASYNEQF TRBJ2-1 TRBV9
ASSSPGGGIYEQY TRBJ2-7 TRBV5-4